The 21 T cell receptor beta chains below come from one sample, sequenced in a study of blood T cell repertoires in COVID-19. TCRdb keeps only in-frame clones here, not all; method: immunoSEQ multiplex PCR. This sample has approximately 67,000 clones, with approximately 82% found just once. The material sequenced was peripheral blood. The receptors here all came from a man between 60 and 75 years old with acute or convalescent COVID-19.

The sample holds one count of this clone. The rearrangement joins TRBV30 to TRBJ1-4; D gene unclear. Trimming pared 1 base from V and 4 bases from J, leaving 7 bases between. The germline CDR1 and CDR2 sequences are GTSNPN and SVGIG (reference sequence). The CDR3 totals 13 residues. The CDR3 nucleotides read TGTGCCTGGAGTGGAGATAATAATGAAAAACTGTTTTTT. This sequence encodes CAWSGDNNEKLFF.

The chain employs TRBV2 and TRBJ2-1, with TRBD2 matching over 16 bases. V was clipped by 6 bases and J by 7 bases; unmatched bases: 3. The CDR3 has 15 residues. The germline gives CDR1 SNHLY, CDR2 FYNNEI. The CDR3 loop is CASSGTSGGANEQFF. CDR3 bases: TGTGCCAGCAGCGGGACTAGCGGGGGGGCTAATGAGCAGTTCTTC.

This clone was counted only a few times. CDR3: CASSLAAGNTIYF. In DNA, the CDR3 is TGTGCCAGCAGCTTGGCAGCTGGAAACACCATATATTTT. The chain is built from TRBV5-6 and TRBJ1-3; D remains unclear. Germline-derived CDR1 and CDR2 are SGHDT and YYEEEE. V lost 0 bases, J lost 2 bases, and 3 bases lay in between. This CDR3 is built from 13 residues.

V is TRBV19 and J is TRBJ1-1; no clear D. V lost 3 bases to trimming and J lost 2 bases, with 4 bases between them. Germline V lookup: CDR1 LNHDA, CDR2 SQIVND (reference sequence). The CDR3 covers 12 residues. In DNA form, the CDR3 reads TGTGCCAGTAGTATCTCTAACACTGAAGCTTTCTTT. Protein sequence: CASSISNTEAFF.

The chain combines TRBV19 with TRBJ2-7; 8 bases line up with TRBD1. This CDR3 contains 15 residues. Per the germline V gene, CDR1 is LNHDA and CDR2 is SQIVND (reference sequence). V trimming: 5 bases; J trimming: 2 bases; junction bases outside the gene matches: 8. The CDR3 coding sequence is TGTGCCAGTAGTTCCGGACAGGGATTGCCCTACGAGCAGTACTTC. Amino acid sequence: CASSSGQGLPYEQYF.

J is TRBJ2-2 and V is TRBV5-1, with TRBD2 identical over 10 bases. This CDR3 is 14 amino acids long. The junction had 6 bases not matched to a gene; V was cut back by 9 bases and J by 4 bases. CDR1 and CDR2 (germline): SGHRS, YFSETQ. The CDR3 DNA follows: TGCGCCACCTCAAGGACTAGCGGCACCGGGGAGCTGTTTTTT. Its translation is CATSRTSGTGELFF. Drawing the rest from reference TRBV5-1 and TRBJ2-2, the complete variable domain is KAGVTQTPRYLIKTRGQQVTLSCSPISGHRSVSWYQQTPGQGLQFLFEYFSETQRNKGNFPGRFSGRQFSNSRSEMNVSTLELGDSALYLCATSRTSGTGELFFGEGSRLTVL.

The rearrangement uses TRBV11-3 and TRBJ2-7; the match to TRBD1 covers 8 bases. The CDR3 runs 15 residues. Germline assignment: CDR1 SGHNT and CDR2 YENEEA. V was clipped by 5 bases and J by 6 bases; unmatched bases: 12. The CDR3 DNA reads as TGTGCCAGCAGCGTTGGCTCCCGGACAGGGTCCGAGCAGTACTTC. Its translation: CASSVGSRTGSEQYF.

On this clone itself: At one of its ends the junction is not consistent with the germline gene, which may arise from a read error. J is TRBJ1-2 and V is TRBV23-1; D not resolved. TRBV23-1 is an ORF, and what it does is uncertain. This CDR3 is built from 8 residues. CDR3 nucleotide sequence: TGCGCCAGCGTACCGGGGTACTTC. This codes for CASVPGYF.

This sequence joins TRBV7-6 and TRBJ1-5; the D gene is possibly TRBD1 (5 bases). Trimming stripped 5 bases from V and 3 bases from J, with 20 bases between. The length of the CDR3 is 17 residues. CDR1 is SGHVS and CDR2 is FNYEAQ in the germline V gene. The CDR3 DNA reads TGTGCCAGCAGCCCCCTTACTGGGGAAGGGGCCAATCAGCCCCAGCATTTT. Translating it yields CASSPLTGEGANQPQHF. Full variable domain (remainder filled in from reference TRBV7-6 and TRBJ1-5): GAGVSQSPRYKVTKRGQDVALRCDPISGHVSLYWYRQALGQGPEFLTYFNYEAQQDKSGLPNDRFSAERPEGSISTLTIQRTEQRDSAMYRCASSPLTGEGANQPQHFGDGTRLSIL.

The rearrangement uses TRBV23-1 and TRBJ2-7, with 11 bases that match TRBD1. TRBV23-1 qualifies as an ORF whose function is uncertain. The CDR3 is made up of 19 amino acids. V gave up 0 bases and J gave up 1 base; unmatched junction bases: 11. The DNA of the CDR3 is TGCGCCAGCAGTCAATCGGGACAGGGGGGACTCCAGGTATCCTACGAGCAGTACGTC. Amino acids: CASSQSGQGGLQVSYEQYV.

This chain uses TRBV28 with TRBJ1-5; 7 bases align to TRBD1. Germline CDR1 is MDHEN and CDR2 is SYDVKM. After removal of 6 bases from V and 9 bases from J, the junction contained 14 bases not matched to a gene. The CDR3 sequence is 15 residues long. The chain's CDR3 is CASRPVETGSTPQHF. CDR3 nucleotides: TGTGCCAGCAGGCCCGTGGAGACAGGGAGTACGCCCCAGCATTTT.

The chain uses TRBV4-2 and TRBJ1-2, with 7 bases fitting TRBD1. The CDR3 runs to 15 residues. The ends lost 1 base at V and 4 bases at J; junction bases unmatched: 6. Germline V lookup: CDR1 LGHNA, CDR2 YNFKEQ. The CDR3 nucleotides are TGTGCCAGCAGCCAAGGTCGACAGGGCGGCTATGGCTACACCTTC. Amino acid sequence: CASSQGRQGGYGYTF.

This chain joins TRBV30 and TRBJ2-3, with a tentative D call TRBD2 (7 bases). V lost 2 bases, J lost 1 base, and 13 bases lay in between. From germline, CDR1 is GTSNPN and CDR2 SVGIG (reference sequence). The CDR3 length is 15 residues. CDR3 region: CAWSSGGPGTDTQYF. Written as DNA, the CDR3 is TGTGCCTGGAGTTCCGGGGGGCCCGGCACAGATACGCAGTATTTT.

V usage is TRBV3-1 (or the pseudogene TRBV3-2) and J usage is TRBJ1-5; perhaps TRBD1 as D (6 bases). CDR1 is LGHDT and CDR2 is YNNKEL in the germline V gene (reference sequence). The CDR3 spans 14 residues. With 4 bases removed from V and 6 bases from J, the gap between germline ends came to 13 bases. CDR3 in DNA: TGTGCCAGCAGCCTAAACAGGGTTTCTCAGCCCCAGCATTTT. It specifies CASSLNRVSQPQHF.

The chain links TRBV10-3 to TRBJ2-3; no clear D gene. Germline loops: CDR1 ENHRY, CDR2 SYGVKD. The length of the CDR3 is 12 residues. V was clipped by 8 bases and J by 2 bases, with 8 bases between them. The DNA of the CDR3 is TGTGCCATCGGGCAAGACACAGATACGCAGTATTTT. Translated: CAIGQDTDTQYF.

The chain combines TRBV14 with TRBJ1-6; the match to TRBD1 covers 8 bases. The trim removed 6 bases at V and 6 bases at J, leaving 4 bases unmatched. The CDR3 is 14 amino acids. Per germline, CDR1 SGHDN and CDR2 FVKESK. In DNA, the CDR3 is TGTGCCAGCAGAGCGACAGGGGCTAATTCACCCCTCCACTTT. Translation gives CASRATGANSPLHF.

This sequence joins TRBV7-8 and TRBJ1-5; no firm D call. Trimming took 3 bases from V and 0 from J, leaving 12 bases between them. CDR3 length equals 16 residues. Germline values: CDR1 SGHVS, CDR2 FQNEAQ. The CDR3 region is CASSFGSPHSNQPQHF. The CDR3 coding sequence is TGTGCCAGCAGCTTCGGGTCACCACATAGCAATCAGCCCCAGCATTTT.

The sample holds a few counts of this clone. This rearrangement joins TRBV7-9 to TRBJ2-1; 8 bases are a match to TRBD1. CDR1 is SEHNR and CDR2 is FQNEAQ in the germline V gene (reference sequence). The CDR3 consists of 17 residues. V was pared by 5 bases and J by 7 bases, with 16 bases of the junction left unmatched. The CDR3 DNA follows: TGTGCCAGCAGCCTTAATCAGGGGGCACCACGAAGGAATGAGCAGTTCTTC. Translating it yields CASSLNQGAPRRNEQFF. Combining the CDR3 with reference TRBV7-9 and TRBJ2-1 gives the whole variable domain DTGVSQNPRHKITKRGQNVTFRCDPISEHNRLYWYRQTLGQGPEFLTYFQNEAQLEKSRLLSDRFSAERPKGSFSTLEIQRTEQGDSAMYLCASSLNQGAPRRNEQFFGPGTRLTVL.

The chain recombines TRBV7-2 with TRBJ1-5; D is uncertain. The ends were cut back, 2 bases at V and 1 base at J, with 6 bases in the middle. The CDR3 covers 14 residues. Germline-derived CDR1 and CDR2 are SGHTA and FQGNSA. The CDR3 reads CASSLMSSNQPQHF. CDR3 nucleotides: TGTGCCAGCAGCTTAATGTCAAGCAATCAGCCCCAGCATTTT.

This clone is a singleton in its sample. The chain couples TRBV5-4 to TRBJ2-5; the D is unclear. This CDR3 contains 13 residues. CDR1 and CDR2 from the germline V gene are SGHNT and YYREEE (reference sequence). V gave up 3 bases and J gave up 7 bases, with 13 bases separating them. CDR3 in DNA: TGTGCCAGCAGCTATACGACCCCGGGGACCCAGTACTTC. Translating it yields CASSYTTPGTQYF.

The chain has TRBV5-1 and TRBJ1-5; 9 bases are a match to TRBD1. Unmatched junction bases numbered 2, after V lost 0 bases and J lost 4 bases. This CDR3 contains 15 residues. From germline, CDR1 is SGHRS and CDR2 YFSETQ. This chain's CDR3 is CASSLEGQGNQPQHF. The DNA of the CDR3 is TGCGCCAGCAGCTTGGAGGGACAGGGTAATCAGCCCCAGCATTTT. Using reference TRBV5-1 and TRBJ1-5 for the parts outside the CDR3, the full variable domain is KAGVTQTPRYLIKTRGQQVTLSCSPISGHRSVSWYQQTPGQGLQFLFEYFSETQRNKGNFPGRFSGRQFSNSRSEMNVSTLELGDSALYLCASSLEGQGNQPQHFGDGTRLSIL.